This T cell receptor (beta chain) came from a study of CD8+ T cells in alopecia areata. The germline V and J ends were trimmed by 5 bases and 1 base, with 11 bases remaining between them. The CDR3 extends over 13 amino acids. Per the germline V gene, CDR1 is SQVTM and CDR2 is ANQGSEA. The sample's treatment: oral pan-JAK inhibitor, 5-10 mg twice daily. Reverse transcription of extracted RNA yielded cDNA, which provided the sequencing template. Only in-frame clones appear in the TCRdb table, and some are missing; sequencing was by immunoSEQ multiplex PCR. The sample has 150,000 to 250,000 clones; 58% are singletons.

The V and J genes are TRBV29-1 and TRBJ1-1; D is uncertain. Here the sequenced sample was CD4+ T cells sorted from blood, taken at week 24, from a patient treated with tofacitinib. This TCR derives from a human donor with alopecia areata. CDR3 in amino acids: CSVQDGRNTEAFF. The CDR3 region has the DNA TGCAGCGTTCAGGATGGGCGGAACACTGAAGCTTTCTTT.